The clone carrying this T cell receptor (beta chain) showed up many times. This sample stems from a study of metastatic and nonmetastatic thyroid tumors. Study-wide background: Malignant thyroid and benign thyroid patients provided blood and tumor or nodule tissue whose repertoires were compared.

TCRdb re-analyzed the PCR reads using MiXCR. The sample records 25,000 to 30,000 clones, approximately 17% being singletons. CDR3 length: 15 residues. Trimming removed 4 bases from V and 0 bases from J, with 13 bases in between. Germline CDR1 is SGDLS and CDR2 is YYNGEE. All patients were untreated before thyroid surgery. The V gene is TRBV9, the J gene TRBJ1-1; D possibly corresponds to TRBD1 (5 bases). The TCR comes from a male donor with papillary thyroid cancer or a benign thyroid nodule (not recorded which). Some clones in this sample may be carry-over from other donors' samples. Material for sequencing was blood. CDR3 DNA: TGTGCCAGCAGCCCCCGGGACGGCATGAACACTGAAGCTTTCTTT. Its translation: CASSPRDGMNTEAFF.